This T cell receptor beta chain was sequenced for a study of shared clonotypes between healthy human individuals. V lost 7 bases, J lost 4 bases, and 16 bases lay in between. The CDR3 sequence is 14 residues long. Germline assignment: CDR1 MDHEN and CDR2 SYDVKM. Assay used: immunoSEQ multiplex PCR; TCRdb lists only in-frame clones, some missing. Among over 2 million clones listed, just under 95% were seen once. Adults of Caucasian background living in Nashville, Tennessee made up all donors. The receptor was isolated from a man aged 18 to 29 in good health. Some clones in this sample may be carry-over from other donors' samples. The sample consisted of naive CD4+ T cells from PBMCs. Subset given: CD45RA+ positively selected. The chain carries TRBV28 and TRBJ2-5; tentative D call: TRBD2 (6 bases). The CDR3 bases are TGTGCCAGCACGCCGGGAGCGGCCGGAGAGACCCAGTACTTC. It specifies CASTPGAAGETQYF. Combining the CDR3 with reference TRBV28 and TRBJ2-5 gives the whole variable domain DVKVTQSSRYLVKRTGEKVFLECVQDMDHENMFWYRQDPGLGLRLIYFSYDVKMKEKGDIPEGYSVSREKKERFSLILESASTNQTSMYLCASTPGAAGETQYFGPGTRLLVL.